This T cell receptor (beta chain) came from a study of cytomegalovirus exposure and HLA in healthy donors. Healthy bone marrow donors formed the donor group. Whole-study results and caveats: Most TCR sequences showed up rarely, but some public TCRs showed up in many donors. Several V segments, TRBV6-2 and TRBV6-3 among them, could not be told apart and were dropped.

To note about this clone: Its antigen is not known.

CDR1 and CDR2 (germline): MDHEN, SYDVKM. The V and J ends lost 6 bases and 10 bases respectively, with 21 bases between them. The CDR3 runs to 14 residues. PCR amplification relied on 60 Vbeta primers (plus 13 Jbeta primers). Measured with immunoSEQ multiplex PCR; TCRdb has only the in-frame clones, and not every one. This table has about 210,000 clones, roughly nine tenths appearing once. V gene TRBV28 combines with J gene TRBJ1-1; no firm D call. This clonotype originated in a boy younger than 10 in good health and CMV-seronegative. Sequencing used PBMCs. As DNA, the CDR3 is TGTGCCAGCAGGTCTTACTTCCGTCGCGTTCTAGCTTTCTTT. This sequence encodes CASRSYFRRVLAFF.